This T cell receptor (beta chain) was recorded in a study of blood T cell repertoires in COVID-19. Study as a whole: Samples taken during acute and convalescent COVID-19 were collected in the United States, Italy and Spain.

In the original analysis: Amplification of reference gene primers provided the estimated nucleated cell counts. Profiling relied on immunoSEQ multiplex PCR, and the TCRdb table lists in-frame clones only, not all of them. V, J and clone size derive from that table, while D and trimming were established from the DNA sequence. Here the sample spans 200,000 to 250,000 clones, less than 85% being singletons. The CDR3 consists of 16 residues. CDR1 and CDR2 (germline): SGHNT, YYREEE (reference sequence). Trimming at V came to 4 bases and at J to 7 bases, leaving 13 bases not matched to a gene. The chain uses TRBV5-4 and TRBJ2-1; TRBD2 aligns across 8 bases. The sequence was obtained from a woman aged 70-85 years with acute or convalescent COVID-19. Sequencing was performed on peripheral blood. The CDR3 DNA is TGTGCCAGCAGCGCGGGGGGCGCGGGAGCCTTAAATGAGCAGTTCTTC. Its translation: CASSAGGAGALNEQFF.